The 30 T cell receptor beta chains given below trace back to one sample, sequenced in a study of T cells in Graves' hyperthyroidism and ophthalmopathy (dated by TCRdb to between 2018 and 2021). Receptor amplification or capture employed multiplex PCR. Sequencing was performed on an Illumina HiSeq 2000. Amplification of TCR beta CDR3 regions was carried out from RNA transcripts. The TCR CDR3 was subjected to a first round of RT-PCR using the HTBI primer set and the Qiagen OneStep RT-PCR kit. TCRdb ran its own pipeline on the public reads, namely fastp trimming at Q25 and MiXCR clone calling, and kept in-frame beta chains. Entries that share a CDR3 protein sequence are merged under the most common genes and DNA. In this sample the table shows around 720,000 distinct CDR3 sequences, approximately 40% of which occur a single time. The ten largest make up around 30% of the sample. Sequences were obtained from blood. These receptors were collected from a woman between 35 and 50 years old with Graves' hyperthyroidism.

The table lists this clonotype with many counts. The chain has TRBV5-1 and TRBJ2-7; TRBD1 aligns across 8 bases. With 7 bases clipped from V and 3 bases from J, the junction kept 0 bases outside the gene matches. The CDR3 spans 11 residues. The germline CDR1 and CDR2 sequences are SGHRS and YFSETQ. CDR3 DNA: TGCGCCAGCGGGACAGGCTACGAGCAGTACTTC. Its protein product is CASGTGYEQYF.

This clonotype was counted only a few times. This chain uses TRBV10-3 with TRBJ2-7; D not resolved. The CDR3 has 11 residues. Looked up from germline, CDR1 is ENHRY and CDR2 is SYGVKD. V was shortened by 7 bases and J by 2 bases, with 6 bases between the two germline ends. CDR3 sequence (DNA): TGTGCCATCATGGAGACCTACGAGCAGTACTTC. Its protein product is CAIMETYEQYF.

This chain uses TRBV7-8 with TRBJ1-5; perhaps TRBD1 as D (5 bases). Germline V gene data show CDR1 as SGHVS and CDR2 as FQNEAQ. Deletions cut 8 bases from V and 7 bases from J, with 12 bases between. The CDR3 extends over 12 amino acids. CDR3: CASQRGEQPQHF. In DNA form, the CDR3 reads TGTGCCAGCCAAAGAGGGGAACAGCCCCAGCATTTT.

This clonotype was observed at least ten times. The DNA of the CDR3 is TGCAGCGTTGAAGATCAAAACAGGGGGTACGGCTACACCTTC. Protein: CSVEDQNRGYGYTF. The chain recombines TRBV29-1 with TRBJ1-2; 8 bases match TRBD1. Per germline, CDR1 SQVTM and CDR2 ANQGSEA. J gave up 8 bases and V 0 bases, and 8 bases lay outside the gene matches. The CDR3 has 14 residues.

This clonotype was detected a few times. The chain links TRBV19 to TRBJ1-1; D gene uncertain. There are 16 residues in the CDR3. Germline-derived CDR1 and CDR2 are LNHDA and SQIVND (reference sequence). Trimming stripped 5 bases from V and 2 bases from J, with 18 bases between. CDR3 in amino acids: CASSFPPGRQNTEAFF. The CDR3 DNA reads as TGTGCCAGTAGTTTCCCCCCCGGACGGCAAAACACTGAAGCTTTCTTT. Based on the CDR3 plus reference TRBV19 and TRBJ1-1, the full variable domain is DGGITQSPKYLFRKEGQNVTLSCEQNLNHDAMYWYRQDPGQGLRLIYYSQIVNDFQKGDIAEGYSVSREKKESFPLTVTSAQKNPTAFYLCASSFPPGRQNTEAFFGQGTRLTVV.

As to this clonotype: One end of the junction does not line up with germline, which may come from a read error. The V and J genes are TRBV5-1 and TRBJ1-5; 8 bases map to TRBD1. The CDR3 is 15 amino acids. Germline assignment: CDR1 SGHRS and CDR2 YFSETQ. The CDR3 region is CASSFSGGGNRPQHF. For the CDR3, the DNA is TGCGCCAGCAGCTTCTCAGGGGGCGGAAATCGGCCCCAGCATTTT.

This clonotype appeared many times. V and J are TRBV7-2 and TRBJ1-4; no definite D call. The CDR3 sequence is 13 residues long. Trimming took 1 base from V and 7 from J, leaving 7 bases between them. Germline CDR1 SGHTA, CDR2 FQGNSA. As DNA, the CDR3 is TGTGCCAGCAGCTTAGGAATCGCTGAAAAACTGTTTTTT. This encodes CASSLGIAEKLFF.

The table lists this clonotype with a few counts. The chain has TRBV6-6 and TRBJ1-1, with D perhaps matching TRBD1 (5 bases). CDR3 length equals 16 residues. Trimming left V 2 bases short and J 1 base short, with 14 bases between. The germline CDR1 and CDR2 sequences are MNHNY and SVGAGI (reference sequence). The CDR3 spells CASSYGGGQANTEAFF. CDR3 nucleotides: TGTGCCAGCAGTTACGGGGGAGGGCAGGCGAACACTGAAGCTTTCTTT.

This clonotype was counted between two and nine times. The chain uses TRBV7-2 and TRBJ1-6; D is ambiguous. The CDR3 sequence is 15 residues long. The germline V gene encodes CDR1 SGHTA and CDR2 FQGNSA. The V end lost 5 bases, the J end lost 9 bases, and 17 bases lay between the germline ends. The CDR3 loop is CASSPREGPISPLHF. The CDR3 DNA is TGTGCCAGCAGCCCTCGGGAGGGCCCCATTTCACCCCTCCACTTT. The variable domain in full, with the rest retrieved from reference TRBV7-2 and TRBJ1-6, is GAGVSQSPSNKVTEKGKDVELRCDPISGHTALYWYRQSLGQGLEFLIYFQGNSAPDKSGLPSDRFSAERTGGSVSTLTIQRTQQEDSAVYLCASSPREGPISPLHFGNGTRLTVT.

The V and J genes are TRBV6-5 and TRBJ1-5, with D hard to call. V lost 4 bases to trimming and J lost 3 bases, with 16 bases between them. Germline V gives CDR1 MNHEY, CDR2 SVGAGI. The CDR3 is 16 residues long. The chain's CDR3 is CASSSLGMWDNQPQHF. Here the CDR3 DNA reads TGTGCCAGCAGTTCCCTAGGGATGTGGGACAATCAGCCCCAGCATTTT.

V is TRBV19 and J is TRBJ1-1; D possibly corresponds to TRBD1 (5 bases). This CDR3 region has 14 residues. Germline V gene data show CDR1 as LNHDA and CDR2 as SQIVND (reference sequence). The V end was cut by 5 bases, the J end by 1 base, with 11 bases between. The CDR3: CASSAAQENTEAFF. The CDR3 DNA is TGTGCCAGTAGTGCAGCACAGGAGAACACTGAAGCTTTCTTT. Filled out from reference TRBV19 and TRBJ1-1, the complete variable domain reads DGGITQSPKYLFRKEGQNVTLSCEQNLNHDAMYWYRQDPGQGLRLIYYSQIVNDFQKGDIAEGYSVSREKKESFPLTVTSAQKNPTAFYLCASSAAQENTEAFFGQGTRLTVV.

This clonotype was observed a handful of times. The rearrangement joins TRBV5-1 to TRBJ2-2, with D perhaps matching TRBD1 (6 bases). V was shortened by 4 bases and J by 1 base, with 17 bases between the two germline ends. The germline CDR1 and CDR2 sequences are SGHRS and YFSETQ. The CDR3 is 17 residues long. The CDR3 reads CASSQHLQGVNTGELFF. In nucleotides, the CDR3 is TGCGCCAGCAGCCAACACCTACAGGGTGTGAACACCGGGGAGCTGTTTTTT.

This clonotype was seen many times. The chain combines TRBV6-1 with TRBJ1-6; perhaps TRBD1 as D (5 bases). The ends were cut back, 5 bases at V and 8 bases at J, with 10 bases in the middle. Germline CDR1 is MNHNS and CDR2 is SASEGT. The CDR3 runs to 13 residues. Here the CDR3 reads CASSRTRDSPLHF. CDR3 DNA: TGTGCCAGCAGTCGGACAAGGGATTCACCCCTCCACTTT.

This clonotype has only a few counts. V and J are TRBV7-8 and TRBJ1-5; the D gene is possibly TRBD1 (5 bases). The V gene lost 5 bases and the J gene lost 0 bases, with 14 bases spanning the gap. CDR1 is SGHVS and CDR2 is FQNEAQ in the germline V gene. The CDR3 consists of 16 residues. CDR3 coding DNA: TGTGCCAGCAGCCTGCTTCGGGGGGATAGCAATCAGCCCCAGCATTTT. This codes for CASSLLRGDSNQPQHF.

This clonotype has a count of ten or more. V is TRBV11-2 and J is TRBJ1-2; 7 bases are a match to TRBD1. Losses at the gene ends were 2 bases for V and 6 bases for J; bases not matched to a gene: 3. Germline-derived CDR1 and CDR2 are SGHAT and FQNNGV. This CDR3 is 13 amino acids long. This chain's CDR3 is CASSLPGGNGYTF. The CDR3 region has the DNA TGTGCCAGCAGCTTACCAGGGGGTAATGGCTACACCTTC.

Points on this clonotype: Lacking the conserved final phenylalanine or tryptophan, this CDR3 likely reflects a read error. The J gene is TRBJ1-1, the V gene TRBV11-2; D is ambiguous. Per the germline V gene, CDR1 is SGHAT and CDR2 is FQNNGV. The V end was cut by 1 base, the J end by 1 base, with 4 bases between. The CDR3 is 13 residues long. DNA of the CDR3: TGTGCCAGCAGCTTAGTTAGGAACACTGAAGCTTTCCTT. Protein: CASSLVRNTEAFL.

This clonotype was detected many times. The chain links TRBV12-3 or TRBV12-4 to TRBJ1-6; no definite D call. CDR3 length equals 13 residues. The V end was cut by 8 bases, the J end by 14 bases, with 19 bases between. The CDR3 loop is CASAPNTYGALHF. CDR3 bases: TGTGCCAGCGCTCCCAACACTTACGGGGCCCTCCACTTT.

The chain is built from TRBV20-1 and TRBJ1-5, with 10 bases matching TRBD1. Germline-derived CDR1 and CDR2 are DFQATT and SNEGSKA (reference sequence). The CDR3 is made up of 17 amino acids. V lost 6 bases and J lost 7; bases outside the gene matches: 18. The CDR3 protein is CSADTSPGQGQGQPQHF. The DNA for the CDR3 is TGCAGTGCCGATACTAGCCCGGGACAGGGGCAAGGGCAGCCCCAGCATTTT.

This chain joins TRBV6-5 and TRBJ1-4, with 8 nucleotides matching TRBD1. CDR1 is MNHEY and CDR2 is SVGAGI in the germline V gene. The CDR3 is made up of 14 amino acids. J was trimmed by 6 bases and V by 6 bases; bases with no gene match: 6. CDR3 residues: CASRLDRADEKLFF. Written as DNA, the CDR3 is TGTGCCAGCAGATTGGACAGGGCGGATGAAAAACTGTTTTTT.

About this clonotype itself: The junction differs from germline at one of its ends, possibly a read error. The chain combines TRBV7-2 with TRBJ2-5; D might be TRBD2 (6 bases). CDR1 and CDR2 (germline): SGHTA, FQGNSA. CDR3 size: 17 residues. CDR3 DNA sequence: TGCGCCAGCAGCCCCCGCTTCGAGGCGGGACCCACAAGGACCCAGTACTTC. Translated, it gives CASSPRFEAGPTRTQYF.

This clonotype was recorded many times. This rearrangement joins TRBV29-1 to TRBJ1-3; D remains unclear. The CDR3 is 14 residues long. The germline V gene encodes CDR1 SQVTM and CDR2 ANQGSEA. Trimming pared 7 bases from V and 4 bases from J, leaving 17 bases between. The CDR3 loop is CSGMSTGFGNTIYF. The CDR3 DNA sequence: TGCAGCGGGATGTCGACGGGCTTCGGAAACACCATATATTTT.

V usage is TRBV6-1 and J usage is TRBJ1-6; 8 nucleotides line up with TRBD1. The ends lost 6 bases at V and 5 bases at J; junction bases unmatched: 6. Germline-derived CDR1 and CDR2 are MNHNS and SASEGT. The CDR3 consists of 15 residues. The DNA for the CDR3 is TGTGCCAGCAGCTACAGGGGGTCGGATAATTCACCCCTCCACTTT. Protein: CASSYRGSDNSPLHF.

This chain uses TRBV2 with TRBJ1-5; possibly TRBD1 for D (5 bases). The CDR3 runs to 17 residues. Deletions cut 5 bases from V and 1 base from J, with 18 bases between. The germline V gene encodes CDR1 SNHLY and CDR2 FYNNEI. In DNA form, the CDR3 reads TGTGCCAGCAGTCCCTTGGGGTTGGGGGGAAGCAATCAGCCCCAGCATTTT. Amino acids: CASSPLGLGGSNQPQHF. The full variable domain, rest sourced from reference TRBV2 and TRBJ1-5, is EPEVTQTPSHQVTQMGQEVILRCVPISNHLYFYWYRQILGQKVEFLVSFYNNEISEKSEIFDDQFSVERPDGSNFTLKIRSTKLEDSAMYFCASSPLGLGGSNQPQHFGDGTRLSIL.

This clonotype was observed at least ten times. V is TRBV10-3 and J is TRBJ1-2; 7 bases are shared with TRBD1. The CDR3 loop spans 13 amino acids. Per germline, CDR1 ENHRY and CDR2 SYGVKD. The V gene end was trimmed by 7 bases and the J gene end by 8 bases; junction bases not matched to a gene: 10. The CDR3 is CAITNRGQDGYTF. As DNA, the CDR3 is TGTGCCATCACTAACAGGGGCCAAGACGGCTACACCTTC.

This rearrangement joins TRBV13 to TRBJ2-7; 14 nucleotides line up with TRBD2. CDR1 PRHDT and CDR2 FYEKMQ come from the germline V gene (reference sequence). V was clipped by 6 bases and J by 6 bases; unmatched bases: 7. This CDR3 contains 15 residues. CDR3 DNA: TGTGCCAGCAGTATGACTAGCGGGAGGGCCTGCGAGCAGTACTTC. Translated, it gives CASSMTSGRACEQYF.

Comments on this clonotype: A read error may be the cause here, since a much bigger clone is one base away. V is TRBV2 and J is TRBJ1-1; D is unresolved. Germline loops: CDR1 SNHLY, CDR2 FYNNEI. The CDR3 has 13 residues. The V end was cut by 6 bases, the J end by 3 bases, with 11 bases between. The CDR3 loop reads CASRVNPHTEAFF. CDR3 DNA sequence: TGTGCCAGCAGGGTAAACCCGCACACTGAAGCTTTCTTT.

V usage is TRBV25-1 and J usage is TRBJ1-6; the D gene is possibly TRBD1 (5 bases). The CDR3 runs to 16 residues. Looked up from germline, CDR1 is MGHDK and CDR2 is SYGVNS. Trimming pared 3 bases from V and 8 bases from J, leaving 17 bases between. The CDR3 region has the DNA TGTGCCAGCAGTGAGACCGGGACCGGACGCGATTCACCCCTCCACTTT. Protein: CASSETGTGRDSPLHF.

The V call is TRBV2, the J call TRBJ1-1; 10 positions match TRBD1. Germline values: CDR1 SNHLY, CDR2 FYNNEI. The ends lost 10 bases at V and 5 bases at J; junction bases unmatched: 7. This CDR3 region has 13 residues. Here the CDR3 DNA reads TGTGCCACCCTAGGGACAGGGGTAACTGAAGCTTTCTTT. It encodes CATLGTGVTEAFF.

This chain connects TRBV7-9 to TRBJ1-2; 7 nucleotides align to TRBD1. The CDR3 consists of 13 residues. V lost 5 bases and J lost 6; bases outside the gene matches: 6. CDR1 SEHNR and CDR2 FQNEAQ come from the germline V gene (reference sequence). CDR3: CASSRDTGDGYTF. The CDR3 bases are TGTGCCAGCAGCCGCGATACAGGGGATGGCTACACCTTC.

The V call is TRBV20-1, the J call TRBJ1-5, with 12 bases lining up with TRBD1. The trim removed 6 bases at V and 5 bases at J, leaving 5 bases unmatched. The CDR3 spans 14 residues. Per germline, CDR1 DFQATT and CDR2 SNEGSKA (reference sequence). The CDR3 bases are TGCAGTGCGGGGACAGGGGGCGGCGATCAGCCCCAGCATTTT. Protein sequence: CSAGTGGGDQPQHF.